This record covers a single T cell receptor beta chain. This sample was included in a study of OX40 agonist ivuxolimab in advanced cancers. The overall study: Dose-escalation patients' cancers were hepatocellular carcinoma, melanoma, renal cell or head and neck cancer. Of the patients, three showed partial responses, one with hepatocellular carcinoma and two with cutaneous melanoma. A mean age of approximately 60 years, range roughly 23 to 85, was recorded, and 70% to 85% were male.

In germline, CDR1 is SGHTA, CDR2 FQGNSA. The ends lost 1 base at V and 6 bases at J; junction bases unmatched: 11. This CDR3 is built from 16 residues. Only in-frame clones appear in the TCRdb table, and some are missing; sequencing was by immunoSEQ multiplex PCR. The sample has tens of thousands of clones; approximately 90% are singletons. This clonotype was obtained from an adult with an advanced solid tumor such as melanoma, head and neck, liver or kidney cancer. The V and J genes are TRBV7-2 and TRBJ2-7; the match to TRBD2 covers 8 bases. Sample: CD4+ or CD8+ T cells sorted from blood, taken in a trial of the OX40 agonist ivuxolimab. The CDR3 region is CASSLEHTGGWFEQYF. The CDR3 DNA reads TGTGCCAGCAGCTTAGAACACACGGGGGGGTGGTTCGAGCAGTACTTC.